The entry below gives a single T cell receptor (beta chain) sequence along with its context. TCRdb's table, derived via immunoSEQ multiplex PCR, lists solely in-frame clones and lacks some. This sample has more than 80,000 clones, with 70% to 90% found just once. These data are taken from a study of blood T cell repertoires in COVID-19. Sequenced input: peripheral blood. The origin of this receptor is a woman aged 55-70 years with COVID-19, enrolled during active disease.

In nucleotides, the CDR3 is TGTGCCAGCAGCCCCCGTTCCCGGGGGGATACGCAGTATTTT. Translation gives CASSPRSRGDTQYF. V gene TRBV3-1 (or the pseudogene TRBV3-2) combines with J gene TRBJ2-3; weak D call: TRBD2 (6 bases). Germline V gives CDR1 LGHDT, CDR2 YNNKEL (reference sequence). The CDR3 is made up of 14 amino acids. Trimming pared 4 bases from V and 6 bases from J, leaving 14 bases between.